A single T cell receptor (beta chain) is shown here with its context. The target antigen is unknown. This CDR3 is 14 amino acids long. The germline CDR1 and CDR2 sequences are DFQATT and SNEGSKA (reference sequence). Each of TCRalpha and TCRbeta cDNA went through two nested PCRs, lasting approximately 16 and 10 cycles. After re-calling the 5' RACE reads, TCRdb lists one entry per CDR3 protein, DNA absent. The sample has about 380,000 distinct CDR3 sequences. These data belong to a study of monozygotic twins with inflammatory bowel disease. Study-level results: Patients with IBD had less TCRbeta diversity (inverse Simpson) than their healthy co-twins. Subtypes among T cells remained indistinguishable.

This receptor was obtained from a human donor with ulcerative colitis or Crohn's disease, or a healthy co-twin of an affected twin (not recorded which). What was sequenced was blood. This chain connects TRBV20-1 to TRBJ2-5; lacking DNA, the TRBD2 call made by TCRdb goes unchecked. CDR3: CSAGGTSPQETQYF.